The clone carrying this TCR beta chain showed up many times. With 5 bases removed from V and 3 bases from J, the gap between germline ends came to 22 bases. Per germline, CDR1 MNHNS and CDR2 SASEGT. The CDR3 has 17 amino acids. These data belong to a study of T cells in Graves' hyperthyroidism and ophthalmopathy. Study-wide background: At initial diagnosis, before any treatment had begun, peripheral blood was obtained.

Authors of the study amplified TCR beta CDR3 regions from RNA transcripts. A set of HTBI primers served as the primers for a first-round RT-PCR of the TCR CDR3. TCRdb reprocessed the multiplex PCR reads with MiXCR, giving one entry per CDR3 protein. This sample has over 250,000 distinct CDR3 sequences, with about 13% found just once. The sequence came from a woman between 40 and 55 years old with Graves' ophthalmopathy. The chain uses TRBV6-1 and TRBJ1-2; possibly TRBD1 for D (5 bases). Sequencing used blood. CDR3 coding DNA: TGTGCCAGCAGTTGGGGGGAAAGACACTCCCTTGACTATGGCTACACCTTC. This encodes CASSWGERHSLDYGYTF.